The T cell receptor (beta chain) under discussion was sequenced for a study of cytomegalovirus exposure and HLA in healthy donors. As for the study in general: When 350 to 500 donors were genotyped, 81% of them were found to fall in the Caucasian-associated ancestry cluster. Study results and caveats: Reportedly, a later analysis found an Asian-associated ancestry cluster had fewer N-insertions than the approximately 640-donor mean.

Trimming pared 3 bases from V and 4 bases from J, leaving 10 bases between. The CDR3 has 14 residues. Per germline, CDR1 SNHLY and CDR2 FYNNEI. Researchers ran the PCR with 60 Vbeta and 13 Jbeta primers. In the source study's methods: About 11 million of 75 million to 85 million unique TCR beta chains were shared, per a later count. The method was immunoSEQ multiplex PCR; TCRdb's version includes in-frame clones alone and lacks a portion of them. The D gene and trimming were derived from the DNA, and the V and J assignments and clone size from that table. This sample carries more than 90,000 clones, around 77% of them seen once, and the ten largest clones take around 16%. As to this clone: Its antigen is undetermined.

The sequence came from a man in his fifties in good health and CMV-seropositive. V and J are TRBV2 and TRBJ1-5, with D tentatively TRBD1 (5 bases). Material for sequencing was PBMCs. The CDR3 coding sequence is TGTGCCAGCAGTGACAAGGGGCCAAATCAGCCCCAGCATTTT. This gives the protein CASSDKGPNQPQHF. Based on the CDR3 plus reference TRBV2 and TRBJ1-5, the full variable domain is EPEVTQTPSHQVTQMGQEVILRCVPISNHLYFYWYRQILGQKVEFLVSFYNNEISEKSEIFDDQFSVERPDGSNFTLKIRSTKLEDSAMYFCASSDKGPNQPQHFGDGTRLSIL.